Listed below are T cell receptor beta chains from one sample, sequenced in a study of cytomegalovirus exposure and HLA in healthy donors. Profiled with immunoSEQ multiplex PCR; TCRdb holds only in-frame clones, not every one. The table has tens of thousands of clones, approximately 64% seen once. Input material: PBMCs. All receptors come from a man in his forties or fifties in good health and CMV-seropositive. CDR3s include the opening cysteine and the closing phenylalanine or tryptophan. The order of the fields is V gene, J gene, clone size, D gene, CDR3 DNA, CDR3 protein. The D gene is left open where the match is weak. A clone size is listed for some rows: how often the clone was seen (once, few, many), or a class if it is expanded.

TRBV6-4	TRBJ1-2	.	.	TGTGCCAGCAGTGACTCGAACAGACAGTCTATTTATGGCTACACCTTC	CASSDSNRQSIYGYTF
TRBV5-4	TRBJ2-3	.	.	TGTGCCAGCAGCTTGCCCGGCGGGGGCGGGACAGATACGCAGTATTTT	CASSLPGGGGTDTQYF
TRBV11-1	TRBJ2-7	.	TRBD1	TGTGCCAGCAGCAGTCGTCGGACAGGGCCCTCCTACGAGCAGTACTTC	CASSSRRTGPSYEQYF
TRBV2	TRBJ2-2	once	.	TGTGCCAGCAGTGAATTGGGCCCCGGGGAGCTGTTTTTT	CASSELGPGELFF
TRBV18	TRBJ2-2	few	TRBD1	TGTGCCAGCTCACCACCTTTACAGGGGATACGCACCGGGGAGCTGTTTTTT	CASSPPLQGIRTGELFF
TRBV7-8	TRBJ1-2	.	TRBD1	TGTGCCAGCAGCTACTCCCGGGACAGGAGCTACACCTTC	CASSYSRDRSYTF
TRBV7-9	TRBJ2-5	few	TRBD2	TGTGCCAGCAGCTTAGAAGGGCGGGAGCGGTACCAAGAGACCCAGTACTTC	CASSLEGRERYQETQYF
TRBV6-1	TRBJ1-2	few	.	TGTGCCAGCAGTCCCCGACAGGCGAGGGCGTGGGGCTACACCTTC	CASSPRQARAWGYTF
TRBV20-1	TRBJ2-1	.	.	TGCAGTGTGCCCTTGCAGGAGCAGTTCTTC	CSVPLQEQFF
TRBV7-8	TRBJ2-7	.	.	TGTGCCAGCAGCTTAGTGGTGCAGAACTACGAGCAGTACTTC	CASSLVVQNYEQYF
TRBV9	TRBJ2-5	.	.	TGTGCCAGCAGCCGGGACTTCGGCCAGGAGACCCAGTACTTC	CASSRDFGQETQYF
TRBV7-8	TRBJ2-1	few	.	TGTGCCAGCAGCTTAGCGTCGGGGGGTTGGACAGTCTCCTACAATGAGCAGTTCTTC	CASSLASGGWTVSYNEQFF